Detailed here is one T cell receptor (beta chain). Its matching antigen is unknown. This table comes from immunoSEQ multiplex PCR, and its TCRdb copy is limited to in-frame clones, with some not included. The data hold roughly 230,000 clones, with 90% observed a single time. CDR1 KGHSH and CDR2 LQKENI come from the germline V gene. Trimming took 2 bases from V and 4 from J, leaving 9 bases between them. This CDR3 is built from 13 residues. The data stem from a study of cytomegalovirus exposure and HLA in healthy donors. Regarding the study as a whole: In vitro work confirmed that a few CMV-associated chains recognize CMV antigens. The authors listed some 160 TCR beta chains as cytomegalovirus-associated. Most TCR sequences showed up rarely, but some public TCRs showed up in many donors.

Sequencing was performed on PBMCs. The chain combines TRBV18 with TRBJ2-7, with D perhaps TRBD1 or TRBD2 (5 bases each). This clonotype was obtained from a woman between 25 and 40 years old in good health and CMV-seronegative. CDR3: CASSPRDGYEQYF. The CDR3 DNA reads TGTGCCAGCTCACCAAGGGACGGTTACGAGCAGTACTTC.